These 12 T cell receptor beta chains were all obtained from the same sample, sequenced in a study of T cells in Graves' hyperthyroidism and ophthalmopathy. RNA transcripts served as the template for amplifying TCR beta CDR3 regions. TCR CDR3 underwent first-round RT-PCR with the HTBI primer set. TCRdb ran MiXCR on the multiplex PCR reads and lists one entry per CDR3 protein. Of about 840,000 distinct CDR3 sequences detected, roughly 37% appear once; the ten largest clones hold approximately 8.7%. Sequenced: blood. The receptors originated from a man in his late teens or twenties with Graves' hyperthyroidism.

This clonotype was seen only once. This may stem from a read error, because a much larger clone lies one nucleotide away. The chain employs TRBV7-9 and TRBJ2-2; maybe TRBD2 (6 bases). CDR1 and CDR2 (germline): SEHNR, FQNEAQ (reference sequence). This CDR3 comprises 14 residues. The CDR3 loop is CASSLTVNTGGLFF. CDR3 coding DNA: TGTGCTAGCAGCTTAACAGTGAACACCGGGGGGCTGTTTTTT. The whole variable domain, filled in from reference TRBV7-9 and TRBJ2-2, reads DTGVSQNPRHKITKRGQNVTFRCDPISEHNRLYWYRQTLGQGPEFLTYFQNEAQLEKSRLLSDRFSAERPKGSFSTLEIQRTEQGDSAMYLCASSLTVNTGGLFFGEGSRLTVL.

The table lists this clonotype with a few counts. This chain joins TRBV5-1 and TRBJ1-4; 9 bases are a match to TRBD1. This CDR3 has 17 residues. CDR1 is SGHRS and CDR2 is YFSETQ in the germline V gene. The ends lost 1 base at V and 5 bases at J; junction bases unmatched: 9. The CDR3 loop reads CASSLTGQGMGNEKLFF. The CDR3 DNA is TGCGCCAGCAGCTTGACAGGACAGGGGATGGGCAATGAAAAACTGTTTTTT.

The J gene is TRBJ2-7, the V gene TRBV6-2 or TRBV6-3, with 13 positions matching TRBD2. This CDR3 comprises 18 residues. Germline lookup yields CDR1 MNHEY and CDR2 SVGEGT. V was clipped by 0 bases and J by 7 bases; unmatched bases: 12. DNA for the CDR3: TGTGCCAGCAGTTACTCCCCTGGGACTAGCGGGGCGCGGAGGGAGCAGTACTTC. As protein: CASSYSPGTSGARREQYF.

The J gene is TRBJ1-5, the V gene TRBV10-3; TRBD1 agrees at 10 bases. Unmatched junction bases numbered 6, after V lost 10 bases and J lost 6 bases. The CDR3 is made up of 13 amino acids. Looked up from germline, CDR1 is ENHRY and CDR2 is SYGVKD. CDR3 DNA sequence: TGTGCCACCGGGACAGGGGCCGGTCAGCCCCAGCATTTT. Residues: CATGTGAGQPQHF.

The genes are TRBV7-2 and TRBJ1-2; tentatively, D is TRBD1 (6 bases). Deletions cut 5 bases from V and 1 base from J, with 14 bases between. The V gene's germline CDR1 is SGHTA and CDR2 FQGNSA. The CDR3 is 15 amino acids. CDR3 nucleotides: TGTGCCAGCAGCCTGGACGGGGGCCGTAACTATGGCTACACCTTC. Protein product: CASSLDGGRNYGYTF.

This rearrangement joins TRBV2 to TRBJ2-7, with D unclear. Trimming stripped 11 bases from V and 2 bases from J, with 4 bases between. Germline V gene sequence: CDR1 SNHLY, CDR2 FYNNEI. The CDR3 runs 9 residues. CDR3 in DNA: TGTGCCGTTCCCTACGAGCAGTACTTC. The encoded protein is CAVPYEQYF.

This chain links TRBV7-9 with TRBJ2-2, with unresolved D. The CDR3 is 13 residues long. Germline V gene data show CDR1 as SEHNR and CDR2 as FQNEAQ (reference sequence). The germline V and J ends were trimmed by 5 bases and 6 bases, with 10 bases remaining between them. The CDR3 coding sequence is TGTGCCAGCAGCGCTGAAGGGCCCGGGGAGCTGTTTTTT. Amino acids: CASSAEGPGELFF.

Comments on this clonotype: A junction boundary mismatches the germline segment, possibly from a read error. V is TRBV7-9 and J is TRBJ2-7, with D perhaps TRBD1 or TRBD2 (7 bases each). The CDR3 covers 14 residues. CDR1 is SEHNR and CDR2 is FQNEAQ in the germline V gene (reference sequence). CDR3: CASSQDDRDYGQYF. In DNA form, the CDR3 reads TGTGCCAGCAGCCAAGATGACAGGGACTACGGGCAGTACTTC.

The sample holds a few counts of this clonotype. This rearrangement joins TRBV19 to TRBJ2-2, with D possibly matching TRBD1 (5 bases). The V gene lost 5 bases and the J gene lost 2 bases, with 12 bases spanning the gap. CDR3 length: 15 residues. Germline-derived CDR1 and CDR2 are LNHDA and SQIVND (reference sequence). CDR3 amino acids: CASSPRGFNTGELFF. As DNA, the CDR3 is TGTGCCAGTAGTCCTAGGGGATTTAACACCGGGGAGCTGTTTTTT.

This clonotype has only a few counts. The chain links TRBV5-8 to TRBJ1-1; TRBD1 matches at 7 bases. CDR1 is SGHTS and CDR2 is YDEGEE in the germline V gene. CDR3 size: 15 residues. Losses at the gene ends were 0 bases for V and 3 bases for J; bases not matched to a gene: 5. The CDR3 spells CASSLVEGAYTEAFF. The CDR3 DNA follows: TGTGCCAGCAGCTTGGTTGAGGGGGCTTACACTGAAGCTTTCTTT. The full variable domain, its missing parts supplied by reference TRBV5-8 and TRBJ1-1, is EAGVTQSPTHLIKTRGQQATLRCSPISGHTSVYWYQQALGLGLQFLLWYDEGEERNRGNFPPRFSGRQFPNYSSELNVNALELEDSALYLCASSLVEGAYTEAFFGQGTRLTVV.

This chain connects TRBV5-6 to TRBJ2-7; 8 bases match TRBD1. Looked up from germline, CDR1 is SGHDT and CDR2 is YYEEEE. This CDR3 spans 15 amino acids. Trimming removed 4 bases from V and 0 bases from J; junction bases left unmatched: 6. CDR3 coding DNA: TGTGCCAGCAGCCCCCCGGGACAGGTCTCCTACGAGCAGTACTTC. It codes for CASSPPGQVSYEQYF.

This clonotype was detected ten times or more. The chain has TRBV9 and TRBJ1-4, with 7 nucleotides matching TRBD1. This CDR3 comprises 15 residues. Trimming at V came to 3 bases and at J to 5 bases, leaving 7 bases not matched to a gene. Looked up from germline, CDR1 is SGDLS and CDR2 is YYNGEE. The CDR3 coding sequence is TGTGCCAGCAGCGCACAGGGGTCGGGCAATGAAAAACTGTTTTTT. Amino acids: CASSAQGSGNEKLFF.